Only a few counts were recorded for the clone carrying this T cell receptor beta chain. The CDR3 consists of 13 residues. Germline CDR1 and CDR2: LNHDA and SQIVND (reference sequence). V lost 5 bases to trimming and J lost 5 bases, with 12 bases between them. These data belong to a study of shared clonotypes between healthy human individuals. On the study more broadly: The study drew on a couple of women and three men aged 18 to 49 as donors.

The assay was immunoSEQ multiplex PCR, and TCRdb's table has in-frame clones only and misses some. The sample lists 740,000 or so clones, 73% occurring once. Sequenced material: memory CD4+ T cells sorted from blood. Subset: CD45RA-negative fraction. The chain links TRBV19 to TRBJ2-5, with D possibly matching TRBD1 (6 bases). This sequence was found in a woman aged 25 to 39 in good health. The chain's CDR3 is CASSPQGPETQYF. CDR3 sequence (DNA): TGTGCCAGTAGTCCACAGGGCCCGGAGACCCAGTACTTC.